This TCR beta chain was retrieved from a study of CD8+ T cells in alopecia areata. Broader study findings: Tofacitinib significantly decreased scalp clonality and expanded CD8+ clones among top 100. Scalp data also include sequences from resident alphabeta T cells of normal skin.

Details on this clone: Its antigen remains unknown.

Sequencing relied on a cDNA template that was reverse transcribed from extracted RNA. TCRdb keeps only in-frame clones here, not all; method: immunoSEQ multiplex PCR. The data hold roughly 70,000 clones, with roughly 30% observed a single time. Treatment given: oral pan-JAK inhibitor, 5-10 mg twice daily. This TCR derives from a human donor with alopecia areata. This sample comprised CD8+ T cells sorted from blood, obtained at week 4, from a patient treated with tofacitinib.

The chain's CDR3 is CASSVSGAGDTQYF. Here the CDR3 DNA reads TGTGCCAGCAGCGTAAGCGGAGCGGGGGATACGCAGTATTTT. The V call is TRBV9, the J call TRBJ2-3, with 7 bases fitting TRBD2. Germline-derived CDR1 and CDR2 are SGDLS and YYNGEE. The CDR3 is 14 amino acids. J lost 6 bases, V lost 1 base, and 5 bases had no gene match.